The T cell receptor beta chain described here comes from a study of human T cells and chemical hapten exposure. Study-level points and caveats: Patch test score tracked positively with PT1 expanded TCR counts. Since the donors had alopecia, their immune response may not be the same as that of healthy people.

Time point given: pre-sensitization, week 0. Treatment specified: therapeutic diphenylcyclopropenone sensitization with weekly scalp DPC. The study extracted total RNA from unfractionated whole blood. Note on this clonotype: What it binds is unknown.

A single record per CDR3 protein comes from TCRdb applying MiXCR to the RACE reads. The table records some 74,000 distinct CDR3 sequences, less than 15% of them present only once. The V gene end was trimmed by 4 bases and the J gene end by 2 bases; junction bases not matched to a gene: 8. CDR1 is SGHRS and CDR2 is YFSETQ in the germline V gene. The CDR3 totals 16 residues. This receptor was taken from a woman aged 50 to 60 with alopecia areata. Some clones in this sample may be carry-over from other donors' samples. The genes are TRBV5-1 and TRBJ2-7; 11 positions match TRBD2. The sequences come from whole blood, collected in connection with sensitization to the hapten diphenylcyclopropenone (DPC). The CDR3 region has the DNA TGCGCCAGCAGCCACACGACTAGCGGGATCACCTACGAGCAGTACTTC. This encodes CASSHTTSGITYEQYF.